The entry that follows covers one T cell receptor (beta chain) sequence. The sample is drawn from a study of technical replicates of blood from several donors. Germline values: CDR1 MNHEY, CDR2 SMNVEV (reference sequence). The CDR3 is made up of 13 amino acids. V was pared by 5 bases and J by 6 bases, with 14 bases between. Libraries were prepared by immunoSEQ multiplex PCR; TCRdb keeps only in-frame clonotypes and omits some of them. Of some 90,000 clones in the sample, approximately 95% are singletons; the top ten hold around 0.35%. What was sequenced was T cells isolated from PBMCs. This clonotype originated in a human donor in good health. This chain connects TRBV27 to TRBJ2-7; D uncertain. The DNA for the CDR3 is TGTGCCAGCAGTCCAAACCTAGTCACCGAGCAGTACTTC. Amino acid sequence: CASSPNLVTEQYF.